The clone carrying this T cell receptor (beta chain) was observed many times. The sample originates from a study of patients and donors after allogeneic stem cell transplantation. V shed 6 bases and J shed 2 bases, with 8 bases lying between them. The germline gives CDR1 SNHLY, CDR2 FYNNEI. The CDR3 sequence is 13 residues long. TCRdb itself ran the RT-PCR reads through MiXCR, one entry per CDR3 protein. Of roughly 250,000 distinct CDR3 sequences in the sample, roughly 15% are singletons; the top ten hold 11%. The source is a human donor who was either an allogeneic HSCT recipient or a stem cell or donor lymphocyte infusion donor (not recorded which). It is not recorded whose cells these are; they may come from a transplant donor. The sequenced sample consisted of blood, either unsorted or a sorted T cell fraction (not recorded which). The chain recombines TRBV2 with TRBJ2-1; no definite D call. CDR3: CASSALAYNEQFF. DNA for the CDR3: TGTGCCAGCAGCGCCTTAGCCTACAATGAGCAGTTCTTC.